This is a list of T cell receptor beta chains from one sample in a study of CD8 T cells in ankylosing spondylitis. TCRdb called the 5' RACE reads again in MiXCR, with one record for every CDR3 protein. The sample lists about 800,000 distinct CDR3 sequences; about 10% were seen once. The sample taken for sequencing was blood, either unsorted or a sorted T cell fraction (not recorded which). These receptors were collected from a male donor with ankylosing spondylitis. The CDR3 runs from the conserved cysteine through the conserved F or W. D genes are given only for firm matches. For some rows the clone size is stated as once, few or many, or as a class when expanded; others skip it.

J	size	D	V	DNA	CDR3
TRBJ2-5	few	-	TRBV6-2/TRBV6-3	TGTGCCAGCAGTCACCGGGACGGACAAGAGACCCAGTACTTC	CASSHRDGQETQYF
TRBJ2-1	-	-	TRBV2	TGTGCCAGCACGGGTGGGGTCAATGAGCAGTTCTTC	CASTGGVNEQFF
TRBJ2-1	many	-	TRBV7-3	TGTGCCAGCAGCTTAAATGGCCCGCCGAGAATCTTC	CASSLNGPPRIF
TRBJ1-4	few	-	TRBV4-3	TGCGCCAGCAGCCAAGTTGAAGCAACTAATGAAAAACTGTTTTTT	CASSQVEATNEKLFF
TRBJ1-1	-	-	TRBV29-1	TGCAGCGTTGGGAAGGGCAGCTCGAACACTGAAGCTTTCTTT	CSVGKGSSNTEAFF
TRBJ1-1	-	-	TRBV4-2	TGTGCCATCAGCCAAGAGGACAACCCCGGCCGAGCTATCTTT	CAISQEDNPGRAIF
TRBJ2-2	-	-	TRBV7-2	TGTGCCAGCAGCGGAGGGAGGCCCGGGGAGCTGTTTTTT	CASSGGRPGELFF
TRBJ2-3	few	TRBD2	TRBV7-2	TGTGCCAGCAGCTTAAGACCGGGACTAGCAATATCAGATACGCAGTATTTT	CASSLRPGLAISDTQYF
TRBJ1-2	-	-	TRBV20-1	TGCAGTGTACCAGGGACCTATGGCTACACCTTC	CSVPGTYGYTF
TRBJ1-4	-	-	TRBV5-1	TGCGCCAGCAGCTCCGACGGTTATAATGAAAAACTGTTTTTT	CASSSDGYNEKLFF
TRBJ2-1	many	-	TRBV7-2	TGTGCCAGCAGCTTAGTTGCGGACGTCACCTACAATGAGCAGTTCTTC	CASSLVADVTYNEQFF
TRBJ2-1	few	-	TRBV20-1	TGCAGTGCTAGGAGCCTTTTCTCCTACAATGAGCAGTTCTTC	CSARSLFSYNEQFF
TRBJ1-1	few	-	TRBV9	TGTGCCAGCAGCGTAGTCACGAACACTGAAGCTTTCTTT	CASSVVTNTEAFF
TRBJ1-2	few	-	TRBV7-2	TGTGCCAGCAGCTCGAGGAGGGGACTAGGCTACACCTTC	CASSSRRGLGYTF
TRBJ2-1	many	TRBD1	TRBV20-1	TGCAGTGCTATGGGGACAGTTTACAATGAGCAGTTCTTC	CSAMGTVYNEQFF
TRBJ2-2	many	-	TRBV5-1	TGCGCCAGCAGCTTGGAATTAGGGAGACACGGGGAGCTGTTTTTT	CASSLELGRHGELFF
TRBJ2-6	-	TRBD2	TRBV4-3	TGCGCCAGCAGCCAAGATCGGCTAGCGGGAGCGCTCTCGGGGGCCAACGTCCTGACTTTC	CASSQDRLAGALSGANVLTF
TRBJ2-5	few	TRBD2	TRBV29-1	TGCAGCGTTGGCTACGGGAGGGGAGAGACCCAGTACTTC	CSVGYGRGETQYF
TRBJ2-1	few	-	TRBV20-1	TGCAGTGCGCAACTAGTGGATGAGCAGTTCTTC	CSAQLVDEQFF
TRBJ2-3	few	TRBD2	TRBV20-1	TGCAGTGCTAGCCTCCCTAGCGGGAGTCCAGATACGCAGTATTTT	CSASLPSGSPDTQYF
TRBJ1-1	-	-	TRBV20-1	TGCAGTGCGAGAGTCGGGGTGGACACTGAAGCTTTCTTT	CSARVGVDTEAFF
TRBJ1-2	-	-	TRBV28	TGTGCCAGCAGTTTCGTACAGGGAGGAGGCTACACCTTC	CASSFVQGGGYTF
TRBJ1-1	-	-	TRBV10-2	TGCGCCTATGGTGAGGGTCGAGCTTTCTTT	CAYGEGRAFF
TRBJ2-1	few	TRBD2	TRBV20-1	TGCAGTGCTCAGGTAGCGGGTGTTCACAATGAGCAGTTCTTC	CSAQVAGVHNEQFF
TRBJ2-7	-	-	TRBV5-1	TGCGCCAGCATCTATCAAAGAAATAGGTCCTACGAGCAGTACTTC	CASIYQRNRSYEQYF
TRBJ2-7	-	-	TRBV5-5	TGTGCCAGCAGCTTACCCGGGACCTGGGGCGAGCAGTACTTC	CASSLPGTWGEQYF
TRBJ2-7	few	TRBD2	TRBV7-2	TGTGCCAGCAGCTTAGACAGCGGGGGCTCCTACGAGCAGTACTTC	CASSLDSGGSYEQYF
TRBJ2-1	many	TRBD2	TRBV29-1	TGCAGCGTTCGGACTAGCGGGAGCGATGAGCAGTTCTTC	CSVRTSGSDEQFF
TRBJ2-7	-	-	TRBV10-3	TGTGCCACCTCCTCTGTGGGACCGATAGTTTCCTACGAGCAGTACTTC	CATSSVGPIVSYEQYF
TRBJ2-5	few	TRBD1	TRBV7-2	TGTGCCAGCAGCTTAAGGGGGCAGGGGGAGACCCAGTACTTC	CASSLRGQGETQYF
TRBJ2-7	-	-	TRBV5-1	TGCGCCAGCAGCTTGGAGTGGGTGTTCAACGAGCAGTACTTC	CASSLEWVFNEQYF
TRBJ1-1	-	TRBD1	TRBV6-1	TGTGCCAGCAGTCCAAGAACAGGGGAAGTCCGAGCTTTCTTT	CASSPRTGEVRAFF
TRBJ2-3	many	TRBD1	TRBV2	TGTGCCAGCAGGGACAGGTCAGATACGCAGTATTTT	CASRDRSDTQYF
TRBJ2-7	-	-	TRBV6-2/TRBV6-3	TGTGCCAGCAGAGTACCCGGGAACTCCTACGAGCAGTACTTC	CASRVPGNSYEQYF
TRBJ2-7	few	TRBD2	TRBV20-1	TGCAGTGCTAGAGAATACGGCGGGAGACCTAGCGAGCAGTACTTC	CSAREYGGRPSEQYF
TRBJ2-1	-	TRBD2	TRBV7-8	TGTGTCAGCAGCTTATCTACTAGCGGGGGTTACAATGAGCAGTTCTTC	CVSSLSTSGGYNEQFF
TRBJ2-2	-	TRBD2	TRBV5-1	TGCGCCAGCAGCTCACTAGCGACGGGCGGGGAGCTGTTTTTT	CASSSLATGGELFF
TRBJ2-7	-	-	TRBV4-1	TGCGCCAGCAGCCAAGACGTCAGAAACTACGAGCAGTACTTC	CASSQDVRNYEQYF
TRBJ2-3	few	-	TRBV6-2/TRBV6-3	TGTGCCAGCAGCGCTAGGACTTCTACGCAGTATTTT	CASSARTSTQYF
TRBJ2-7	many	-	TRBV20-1	TGCAGTGCTAGTACCGGGACGGCGGGTAACTACGAGCAGTACTTC	CSASTGTAGNYEQYF
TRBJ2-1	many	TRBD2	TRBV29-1	TGCAGCTCAAGCTCTAGCGGTGATTACAATGAGCAGTTCTTC	CSSSSSGDYNEQFF
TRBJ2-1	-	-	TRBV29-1	TGCAGCGTCGGGAAAGGGAAGTCATCCAATGAGCAGTTCTTC	CSVGKGKSSNEQFF
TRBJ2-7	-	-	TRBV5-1	TGCGCCAGCAGCTCCGACCCGGGATCCTCCTACGAGCAGTACTTC	CASSSDPGSSYEQYF
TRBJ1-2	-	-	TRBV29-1	TGCAGCGTTTCAGGGGCTAGAGGGCTGGATGGCTACACCTTC	CSVSGARGLDGYTF
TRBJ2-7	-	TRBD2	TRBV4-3	TGCGCCAGCAGCCAAGTTATTGCGGGGGGCCTCTCCTACGAGCAGTACTTC	CASSQVIAGGLSYEQYF
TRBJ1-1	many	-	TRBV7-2	TGTGCCAGCAGCTTAGGTCTGCGGACTGAAGCTTTCTTT	CASSLGLRTEAFF
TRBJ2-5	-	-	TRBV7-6	TGTGCCAGCAGCGCGACCTGGACGGAGACCCAGTACTTC	CASSATWTETQYF
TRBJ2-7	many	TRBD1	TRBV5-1	TGCGCCAGCAGTTCAGGGGGCGCGTCCTACGAGCAGTACTTC	CASSSGGASYEQYF